These 3 T cell receptor beta chains were all obtained from the same sample, sequenced in a study of blood T cell repertoires in COVID-19. The method was immunoSEQ multiplex PCR; TCRdb's version includes in-frame clones alone and lacks a portion of them. The table includes 200,000 to 250,000 clones, more than 65% detected once. The specimen was peripheral blood. Receptors originate from a woman under 40 who had recovered from COVID-19.

The chain uses TRBV30 and TRBJ1-2, with D uncertain. V lost 0 bases and J 0 bases, leaving 17 bases between the germline ends. CDR1 and CDR2 (germline): GTSNPN, SVGIG (reference sequence). The CDR3 consists of 17 residues. The CDR3 nucleotides read TGTGCCTGGAGTGTAAAGCTCGCTCCAACCTCTAACTATGGCTACACCTTC. Its translation: CAWSVKLAPTSNYGYTF.

The rearrangement links TRBV5-1 to TRBJ2-2; maybe TRBD1 (6 bases). V lost 6 bases to trimming and J lost 2 bases, with 14 bases between them. Germline V lookup: CDR1 SGHRS, CDR2 YFSETQ. CDR3 length: 15 residues. CDR3 coding DNA: TGCGCCAGCACCTCGGACAGTGCCAACACCGGGGAGCTGTTTTTT. Translation: CASTSDSANTGELFF.

J is TRBJ2-3 and V is TRBV7-6; 7 bases map to TRBD1. There are 16 residues in the CDR3. With V trimmed by 2 bases and J by 3 bases, 8 bases remained unmatched. From germline, CDR1 is SGHVS and CDR2 FNYEAQ. The CDR3 loop reads CASSLNQGVRTDTQYF. The CDR3, as DNA: TGTGCCAGCAGCTTAAATCAGGGGGTTAGGACAGATACGCAGTATTTT.